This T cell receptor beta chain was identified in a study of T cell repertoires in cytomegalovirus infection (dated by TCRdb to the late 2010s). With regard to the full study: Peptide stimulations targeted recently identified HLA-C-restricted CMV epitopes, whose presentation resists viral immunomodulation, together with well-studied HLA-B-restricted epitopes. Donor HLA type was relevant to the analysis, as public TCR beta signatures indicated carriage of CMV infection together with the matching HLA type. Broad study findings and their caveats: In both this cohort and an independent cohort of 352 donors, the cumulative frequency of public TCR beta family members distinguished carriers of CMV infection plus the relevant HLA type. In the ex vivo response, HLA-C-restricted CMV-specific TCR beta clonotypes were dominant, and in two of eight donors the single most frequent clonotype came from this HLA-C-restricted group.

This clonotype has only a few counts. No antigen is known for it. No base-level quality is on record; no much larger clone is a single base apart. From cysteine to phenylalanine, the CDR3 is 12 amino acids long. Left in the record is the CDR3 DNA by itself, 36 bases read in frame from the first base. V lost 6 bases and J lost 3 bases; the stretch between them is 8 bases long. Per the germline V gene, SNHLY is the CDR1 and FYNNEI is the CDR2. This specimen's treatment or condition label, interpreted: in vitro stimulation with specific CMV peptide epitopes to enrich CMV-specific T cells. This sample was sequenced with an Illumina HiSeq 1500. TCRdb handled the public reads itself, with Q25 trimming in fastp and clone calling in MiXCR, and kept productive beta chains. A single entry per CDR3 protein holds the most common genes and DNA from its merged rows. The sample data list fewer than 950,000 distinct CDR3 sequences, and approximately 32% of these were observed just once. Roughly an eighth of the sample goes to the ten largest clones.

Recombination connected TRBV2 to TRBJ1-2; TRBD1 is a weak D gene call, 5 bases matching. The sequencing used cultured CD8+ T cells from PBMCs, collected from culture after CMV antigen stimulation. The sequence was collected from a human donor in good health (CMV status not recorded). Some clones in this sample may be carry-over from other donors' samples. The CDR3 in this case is CASRGEDYGYTF. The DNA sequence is TGTGCCAGCAGGGGGGAGGACTATGGCTACACCTTC.